The 23 T cell receptor beta chains below were found in one sample sequenced in a study of blood T cell repertoires in COVID-19. Here immunoSEQ multiplex PCR was the method, and the copy in TCRdb shows in-frame clones only, minus some. The sample holds fewer than 500,000 clones, roughly nine tenths seen once. Specimen: PBMCs or T cells enriched from blood (not recorded which). These TCRs come from a woman in her late teens or twenties with acute COVID-19.

The rearrangement links TRBV19 to TRBJ1-5; 9 bases fit TRBD1. The CDR3 is 15 amino acids. The V gene's germline CDR1 is LNHDA and CDR2 SQIVND (reference sequence). V lost 7 bases, J lost 3 bases, and 7 bases stayed unmatched. CDR3 coding DNA: TGTGCCAGTAACGACAGGGGGGTCCCCAATCAGCCCCAGCATTTT. This translates into CASNDRGVPNQPQHF.

The chain joins TRBV28 to TRBJ1-3; 10 bases match TRBD1. In germline, CDR1 is MDHEN, CDR2 SYDVKM. The CDR3 runs to 18 residues. The junction had 15 bases not matched to a gene; V was cut back by 5 bases and J by 5 bases. CDR3 protein: CASSPRFGLGQGRNTIYF. The CDR3, as DNA: TGTGCCAGCAGTCCCCGGTTCGGTCTGGGACAGGGGAGAAACACCATATATTTT.

The chain has TRBV18 and TRBJ1-3; D remains unclear. The germline CDR1 and CDR2 sequences are KGHSH and LQKENI. This CDR3 contains 15 residues. V was clipped by 0 bases and J by 4 bases, with 10 bases between them. The CDR3 region has the DNA TGTGCCAGCTCACCACCGCCCGGTAGCGGAAACACCATATATTTT. Amino acids: CASSPPPGSGNTIYF.

The V call is TRBV4-1, the J call TRBJ2-5, with D possibly matching TRBD2 (5 bases). V was trimmed by 4 bases and J by 5 bases, leaving 14 bases between them. CDR1 is MGHRA and CDR2 is YSYEKL in the germline V gene. This CDR3 has 14 residues. CDR3 residues: CASSPREGGETQYF. The CDR3 nucleotides read TGCGCCAGCAGCCCCCGCGAGGGTGGGGAGACCCAGTACTTC.

The chain has TRBV10-3 and TRBJ2-1, with D maybe TRBD1 (6 bases). Germline-derived CDR1 and CDR2 are ENHRY and SYGVKD. CDR3 length: 16 residues. V was clipped by 2 bases and J by 4 bases, with 15 bases between them. In nucleotides, the CDR3 is TGTGCCATCAGTGAGGGTCAGGGGATAAAGTACAATGAGCAGTTCTTC. This sequence encodes CAISEGQGIKYNEQFF.

The chain joins TRBV6-4 to TRBJ2-1, with 11 bases fitting TRBD2. The CDR3 totals 15 residues. Germline loops: CDR1 MRHNA, CDR2 SNTAGT. J lost 10 bases, V lost 6 bases, and 11 bases had no gene match. CDR3 sequence: CASSLLAGGLQEQFF. In DNA form, the CDR3 reads TGTGCCAGCAGCCTTCTAGCGGGGGGTCTTCAGGAGCAGTTCTTC.

The chain carries TRBV2 and TRBJ2-3; 7 nucleotides align to TRBD2. V was pared by 4 bases and J by 6 bases, with 7 bases of the junction left unmatched. The germline V gene has CDR1 SNHLY and CDR2 FYNNEI. The length of the CDR3 is 14 residues. CDR3 coding DNA: TGTGCCAGCAGTGGAGGAAATAGCGGGGATACGCAGTATTTT. It is translated as CASSGGNSGDTQYF.

The CDR3 nucleotides read TGTGCCAGCAGCAGTACTCTGGGGGCCAACGTCCTGACTTTC. Amino acids: CASSSTLGANVLTF. V usage is TRBV7-3 and J usage is TRBJ2-6; D gene unclear. This CDR3 is built from 14 residues. Trimming pared 5 bases from V and 4 bases from J, leaving 9 bases between. Germline CDR1 and CDR2: SGHTA and FQGTGA. Full variable domain (outside the CDR3, taken from reference TRBV7-3 and TRBJ2-6): GAGVSQTPSNKVTEKGKYVELRCDPISGHTALYWYRQSLGQGPEFLIYFQGTGAADDSGLPNDRFFAVRPEGSVSTLKIQRTERGDSAVYLCASSSTLGANVLTFGAGSRLTVL.

The V gene is TRBV28, the J gene TRBJ1-5; D gene unclear. The length of the CDR3 is 15 residues. Germline assignment: CDR1 MDHEN and CDR2 SYDVKM. V lost 3 bases and J lost 7, with 16 bases in between. This CDR3 reads CASSLRMRIGQPQHF. DNA of the CDR3: TGTGCCAGCAGTTTGAGGATGAGGATTGGGCAGCCCCAGCATTTT.

The rearrangement joins TRBV12-3 or TRBV12-4 to TRBJ2-7; tentatively, D is TRBD2 (5 bases). CDR3 length: 13 amino acids. V dropped 5 bases and J dropped 7 bases, with 15 bases sitting between them. This chain's CDR3 is CASSMRSRGEQYF. The CDR3 DNA sequence: TGTGCCAGCAGTATGAGGTCCCGCGGGGAGCAGTACTTC.

The V call is TRBV5-8, the J call TRBJ2-4, with D unclear. The CDR3 loop spans 15 amino acids. Germline V gene lookup returns CDR1 SGHTS and CDR2 YDEGEE. The ends were cut back, 4 bases at V and 1 base at J, with 12 bases in the middle. For the CDR3, the DNA is TGTGCCAGCAGCCGAACTTATTTTGCCAAAAACATTCAGTACTTC. Translating gives CASSRTYFAKNIQYF.

The chain recombines TRBV25-1 with TRBJ1-6; D call uncertain. In germline, CDR1 is MGHDK, CDR2 SYGVNS. The CDR3 has 15 amino acids. Trimming cost V 0 bases and J 0 bases, with 3 bases left between them. CDR3 loop: CASSEYGSYNSPLHF. The CDR3 DNA sequence: TGTGCCAGCAGTGAATACGGCTCCTATAATTCACCCCTCCACTTT.

The genes are TRBV7-9 and TRBJ1-2; D is undetermined. CDR1 is SEHNR and CDR2 is FQNEAQ in the germline V gene (reference sequence). Trimming stripped 4 bases from V and 8 bases from J, with 11 bases between. The length of the CDR3 is 12 residues. Written as DNA, the CDR3 is TGTGCCAGCAGCTATATCTTCGGGGGCTACACCTTC. Protein: CASSYIFGGYTF.

This clone was seen once. The J gene is TRBJ2-5, the V gene TRBV7-7; D is perhaps TRBD2 (6 bases). The CDR3 contains 17 residues. Trimming shortened V by 0 bases and J by 5 bases, and 19 bases separated the two germline ends. Looked up from germline, CDR1 is SSHAT and CDR2 is FNYEAQ (reference sequence). The CDR3 region has the DNA TGTGCCAGCAGCTTAGCGCGGGGAACGGAAGAGAGGGAGACCCAGTACTTC. Residues: CASSLARGTEERETQYF.

The chain recombines TRBV19 with TRBJ1-1; possible D gene TRBD1, 5 bases. Germline-derived CDR1 and CDR2 are LNHDA and SQIVND (reference sequence). The CDR3 has 14 amino acids. V gave up 5 bases and J gave up 1 base, with 11 bases separating them. Written as DNA, the CDR3 is TGTGCCAGTAGTGCTCTCGGGGGGAACACTGAAGCTTTCTTT. Its protein is CASSALGGNTEAFF.

The V gene is TRBV19, the J gene TRBJ2-3; 8 bases are a match to TRBD2. The V and J ends lost 6 bases and 1 base, in that order; junction bases with no gene match: 6. This CDR3 spans 15 amino acids. Germline CDR1 reads LNHDA; CDR2 reads SQIVND (reference sequence). The CDR3 DNA follows: TGTGCCAGTAGGCGGAGCGGGAGAGGCACAGATACGCAGTATTTT. Its protein is CASRRSGRGTDTQYF.

The chain carries TRBV3-1 (or the pseudogene TRBV3-2) and TRBJ2-7; 9 bases match TRBD1. V lost 5 bases, J lost 4 bases, and 9 bases stayed unmatched. Per germline, CDR1 LGHDT and CDR2 YNNKEL (reference sequence). The CDR3 is 15 residues long. The chain's CDR3 is CASSGPGQGTYEQYF. CDR3 nucleotides: TGTGCCAGCAGCGGGCCGGGACAGGGTACTTACGAGCAGTACTTC.

The J gene is TRBJ2-3, the V gene TRBV27; TRBD1 agrees at 10 bases. The CDR3 runs 17 residues. Per the germline V gene, CDR1 is MNHEY and CDR2 is SMNVEV (reference sequence). V was pared by 5 bases and J by 7 bases, with 15 bases of the junction left unmatched. CDR3 in amino acids: CASSLNPDRGPYNTQYF. DNA for the CDR3: TGTGCCAGCAGTCTAAACCCCGACAGGGGGCCTTATAATACGCAGTATTTT.

V usage is TRBV28 and J usage is TRBJ2-1; 11 bases are shared with TRBD1. With 7 bases clipped from V and 7 bases from J, the junction kept 6 bases outside the gene matches. The germline V gene encodes CDR1 MDHEN and CDR2 SYDVKM. The CDR3 extends over 14 amino acids. The CDR3 DNA reads as TGTGCCAGCACGGGGACAGGGGGGAGAAATGAGCAGTTCTTC. This gives the protein CASTGTGGRNEQFF. Together with reference TRBV28 and TRBJ2-1, the CDR3 gives the full variable domain: DVKVTQSSRYLVKRTGEKVFLECVQDMDHENMFWYRQDPGLGLRLIYFSYDVKMKEKGDIPEGYSVSREKKERFSLILESASTNQTSMYLCASTGTGGRNEQFFGPGTRLTVL.

The chain uses TRBV4-3 and TRBJ2-1; D remains ambiguous. CDR3 length: 13 amino acids. CDR1 and CDR2 (germline): LGHNA, YSLEER. Trimming left V 1 base short and J 6 bases short, with 7 bases between. The CDR3 sequence is CASSQVSGNEQFF. CDR3 sequence (DNA): TGCGCCAGCAGCCAAGTGTCAGGCAATGAGCAGTTCTTC.

The V and J genes are TRBV7-2 and TRBJ2-7; 8 bases line up with TRBD2. Germline V gene data show CDR1 as SGHTA and CDR2 as FQGNSA. After removal of 5 bases from V and 2 bases from J, the junction contained 8 bases not matched to a gene. The CDR3 loop spans 15 amino acids. DNA of the CDR3: TGTGCCAGCAGCCCGAGCACTAGCGGCCCCTACGAGCAGTACTTC. Its protein product is CASSPSTSGPYEQYF.

This rearrangement joins TRBV11-2 to TRBJ2-7, with 13 bases matching TRBD2. This CDR3 has 15 amino acids. CDR1 is SGHAT, CDR2 FQNNGV, per germline. Germline trimming cut 5 bases from V and 2 bases from J; bases unmatched to any gene: 3. The CDR3 spells CASSVGLAGAYEQYF. CDR3 in DNA: TGTGCCAGCAGCGTAGGACTAGCGGGGGCCTACGAGCAGTACTTC.

The J gene is TRBJ2-7, the V gene TRBV19, with D hard to call. V was shortened by 5 bases and J by 6 bases, with 14 bases between the two germline ends. Per the germline V gene, CDR1 is LNHDA and CDR2 is SQIVND (reference sequence). The CDR3 runs 13 residues. The CDR3 reads CASSPSGTAEQYF. CDR3 nucleotide sequence: TGTGCCAGTAGTCCCTCAGGCACCGCCGAGCAGTACTTC.